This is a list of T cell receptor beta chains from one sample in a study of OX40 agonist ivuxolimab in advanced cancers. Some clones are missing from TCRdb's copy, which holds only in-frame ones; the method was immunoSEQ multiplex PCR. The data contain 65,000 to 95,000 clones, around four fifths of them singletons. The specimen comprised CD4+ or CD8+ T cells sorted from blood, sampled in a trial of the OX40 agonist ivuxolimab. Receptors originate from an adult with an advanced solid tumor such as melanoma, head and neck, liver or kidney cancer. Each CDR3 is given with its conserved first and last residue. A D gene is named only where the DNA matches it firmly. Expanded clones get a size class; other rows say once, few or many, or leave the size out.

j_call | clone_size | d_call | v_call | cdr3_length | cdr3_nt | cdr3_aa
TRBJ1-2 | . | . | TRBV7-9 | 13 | TGTGCCAGCAGCGGCAACGGTAACTATGGCTACACCTTC | CASSGNGNYGYTF
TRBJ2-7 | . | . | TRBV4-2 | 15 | TGTGCCAGCAGCCAAGGTGGCGAAGCCCCCTACGAGCAGTACTTC | CASSQGGEAPYEQYF
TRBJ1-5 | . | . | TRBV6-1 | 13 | TGTGCCAGTTACATCCTTAGCAATCAGCCCCAGCATTTT | CASYILSNQPQHF
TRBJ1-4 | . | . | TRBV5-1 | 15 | TGCGCCAGCAGCTTGAGTGGAGAGACGAATGAAAAACTGTTTTTT | CASSLSGETNEKLFF
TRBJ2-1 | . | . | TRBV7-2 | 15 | TGTGCCAGCACCCGAGCTGGGGGCTCCTACAATGAGCAGTTCTTC | CASTRAGGSYNEQFF
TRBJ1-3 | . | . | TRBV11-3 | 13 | TGTGCCAGCAGCCGGCCCGAGGAAAACACCATATATTTT | CASSRPEENTIYF
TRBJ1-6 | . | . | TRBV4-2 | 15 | TGTGCCAGCAGCCCTAAGTCAAACGGTAATTCACCCCTCCACTTT | CASSPKSNGNSPLHF
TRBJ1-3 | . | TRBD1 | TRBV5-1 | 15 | TGCGCCAGCAGCTTCGTCGGGACAGGGGGAAACACCATATATTTT | CASSFVGTGGNTIYF
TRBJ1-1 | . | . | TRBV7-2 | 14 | TGTGCCAGCAGCCCCCCGCGTATGAACACTGAAGCTTTCTTT | CASSPPRMNTEAFF
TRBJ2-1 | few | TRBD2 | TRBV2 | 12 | TGTGCCAGCCGACTAGCGGGGGTAACGCAGTTCTTC | CASRLAGVTQFF
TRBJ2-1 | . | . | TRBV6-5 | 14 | TGTGCCAGCAAGGAGCGGAGCTCCTACAATGAGCAGTTCTTC | CASKERSSYNEQFF
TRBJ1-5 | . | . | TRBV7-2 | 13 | TGTGCCAGCAGCGACATGACCGCCAGCCCCCAGCATTTT | CASSDMTASPQHF
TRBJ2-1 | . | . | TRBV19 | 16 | TGTGCCAGTAGTATCCGGACCCAGGGCTCCTACAATGAGCAGTTCTTC | CASSIRTQGSYNEQFF
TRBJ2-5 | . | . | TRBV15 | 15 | TGTGCCACCAGCAGAGGTCGGGGGAGTGAAGAGACCCAGTACTTC | CATSRGRGSEETQYF
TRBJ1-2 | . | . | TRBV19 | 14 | TGTGCCAGTAGAGTCGACCCAATTAGGTATGGCTACACCTTC | CASRVDPIRYGYTF
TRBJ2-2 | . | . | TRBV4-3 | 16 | TGCGCCAGCAGCCCCAGACAGGCCCACAACACCGGGGAGCTGTTTTTT | CASSPRQAHNTGELFF
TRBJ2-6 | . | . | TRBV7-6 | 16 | TGTGCCAGCACCAGGGGCACAAGCTCTGGGGCCAACGTCCTGACTTTC | CASTRGTSSGANVLTF
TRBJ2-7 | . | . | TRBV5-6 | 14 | TGTGCCAGCAGCTTGGCCGGGCAAACCTACGAGCAGTACTTC | CASSLAGQTYEQYF
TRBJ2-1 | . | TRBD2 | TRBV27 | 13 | TGTGCCACCGGGGGGGTGGTCCACAATGAGCAGTTCTTC | CATGGVVHNEQFF
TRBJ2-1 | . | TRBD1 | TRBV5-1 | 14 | TGCGCCAGCAGTCCTGGGACAGGGGGCGCTGAGCAGTTCTTC | CASSPGTGGAEQFF
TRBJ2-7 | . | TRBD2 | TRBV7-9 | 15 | TGTGCCAGCAGCTTCATAGCGGGAGGTGCCTACGAGCAGTACTTC | CASSFIAGGAYEQYF
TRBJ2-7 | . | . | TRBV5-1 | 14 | TGCGCCAGCAGCTTGGGCCTCACAGGCGACGAGCAGTACTTC | CASSLGLTGDEQYF
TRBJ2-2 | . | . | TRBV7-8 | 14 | TGTGCCAGCAGCTTAGGGGGGCACACCGGGGAGCTGTTTTTT | CASSLGGHTGELFF
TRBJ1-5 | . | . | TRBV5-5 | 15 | TGTGCCAGCAGCCAACGGACAGCTAGAGGTCAGCCCCAGCATTTT | CASSQRTARGQPQHF
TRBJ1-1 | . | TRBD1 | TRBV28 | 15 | TGTGCCAGCAGCACCCATACAGGGGGCAACACTGAAGCTTTCTTT | CASSTHTGGNTEAFF
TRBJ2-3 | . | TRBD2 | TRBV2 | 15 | TGTGCCAGCAGCGAGGGAGGGTCTCGAGGAGATACGCAGTATTTT | CASSEGGSRGDTQYF
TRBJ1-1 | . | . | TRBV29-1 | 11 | TGCAGCGTTGCTGGGGCCCCTGAAGCTTTCTTT | CSVAGAPEAFF